This T cell receptor (beta chain) was captured by sequencing in a study of OX40 agonist ivuxolimab in advanced cancers. Sequenced by immunoSEQ multiplex PCR; TCRdb stores in-frame clones only, minus some. The data contain tens of thousands of clones, more than 70% of them singletons. This CDR3 is 13 amino acids long. The germline V gene has CDR1 KGHSH and CDR2 LQKENI. V shed 6 bases and J shed 7 bases, with 15 bases lying between them. This clone is a singleton in its sample. V usage is TRBV18 and J usage is TRBJ1-1, with D possibly being TRBD1 (5 bases). The sequence was obtained from an adult with an advanced solid tumor such as melanoma, head and neck, liver or kidney cancer. The sample in question was CD4+ or CD8+ T cells sorted from blood, obtained in a trial of the OX40 agonist ivuxolimab. CDR3 bases: TGTGCCAGCTCCCGCAACGGGGCAGATGAAGCTTTCTTT. Its translation is CASSRNGADEAFF.